These 6 T cell receptor beta chains share one sample of origin, sequenced in a study of OX40 agonist ivuxolimab in advanced cancers. The repertoire was sequenced with immunoSEQ multiplex PCR; TCRdb's copy has only in-frame clones and lacks some. The data contain around 80,000 clones, about 80% of them singletons. Sequences were derived from CD4+ or CD8+ T cells sorted from blood, sampled in a trial of the OX40 agonist ivuxolimab. Receptor source: an adult with an advanced solid tumor such as melanoma, head and neck, liver or kidney cancer.

This clone was detected only once. The V call is TRBV5-8, the J call TRBJ2-7; D uncertain. The V gene lost 4 bases and the J gene lost 2 bases, with 16 bases spanning the gap. The length of the CDR3 is 15 residues. The germline CDR1 and CDR2 sequences are SGHTS and YDEGEE. CDR3 DNA: TGTGCCAGCAGCCTTAAAGCTTCCCGGACCTACGAGCAGTACTTC. Residues: CASSLKASRTYEQYF.

The chain is built from TRBV19 and TRBJ2-3, with D tentatively TRBD2 (6 bases). Trimming took 3 bases from V and 0 from J, leaving 10 bases between them. Germline CDR1 reads LNHDA; CDR2 reads SQIVND (reference sequence). This CDR3 comprises 15 residues. CDR3 coding DNA: TGTGCCAGTAGTATGGTTAGCGGTAGCACAGATACGCAGTATTTT. Translation gives CASSMVSGSTDTQYF.

V usage is TRBV5-6 and J usage is TRBJ1-5; possible D gene TRBD1, 5 bases. This CDR3 is built from 14 residues. Germline CDR1 and CDR2: SGHDT and YYEEEE. Trimming pared 3 bases from V and 5 bases from J, leaving 12 bases between. CDR3 coding DNA: TGTGCCAGCAGCTGGGGGGGAGGGCATCAGCCCCAGCATTTT. Protein product: CASSWGGGHQPQHF.

CDR3 in DNA: TGTGCCAGCAGTTCTCAGGGGAGCAATCAGCCCCAGCATTTT. This encodes CASSSQGSNQPQHF. The chain combines TRBV6-5 with TRBJ1-5, with D maybe TRBD1 (6 bases). In germline, CDR1 is MNHEY, CDR2 SVGAGI. V lost 4 bases and J 1 base, leaving 8 bases between the germline ends. This CDR3 spans 14 amino acids.

The chain joins TRBV15 to TRBJ2-2; D may be TRBD2 (5 bases). Germline V gives CDR1 LNHNV, CDR2 YYDKDF (reference sequence). The CDR3 spans 19 residues. The germline V and J ends were trimmed by 0 bases and 0 bases, with 17 bases remaining between them. The CDR3 nucleotides are TGTGCCACCAGCAGAGAGGAGGCAGCTTACCACGCGAACACCGGGGAGCTGTTTTTT. This gives the protein CATSREEAAYHANTGELFF.

Written as DNA, the CDR3 is TGTGCCAGCACTATAGGGTTCCAAGAGACCCAGTACTTC. Protein sequence: CASTIGFQETQYF. The chain carries TRBV11-2 and TRBJ2-5; D gene uncertain. Germline CDR1 and CDR2: SGHAT and FQNNGV. This CDR3 region has 13 residues. V was shortened by 7 bases and J by 1 base, with 10 bases between the two germline ends. Based on the CDR3 plus reference TRBV11-2 and TRBJ2-5, the full variable domain is EAGVAQSPRYKIIEKRQSVAFWCNPISGHATLYWYQQILGQGPKLLIQFQNNGVVDDSQLPKDRFSAERLKGVDSTLKIQPAKLEDSAVYLCASTIGFQETQYFGPGTRLLVL.